A selection of T cell receptor beta chains follows, all from one sample in a study of blood T cell repertoires in COVID-19. The data were produced by immunoSEQ multiplex PCR, yet TCRdb's version contains in-frame clones alone and is incomplete. The repertoire includes about 440,000 clones, approximately 89% of them detected once, and around 12% sits in the top ten. Material: peripheral blood. These receptors came from a woman aged 50 to 60 with COVID-19, enrolled during active disease. CDR3s include the opening cysteine and the closing phenylalanine or tryptophan. D genes are given only for firm matches. Only part of the rows carry a size: once, few, many, or a class if the clone is expanded.

v_gene: TRBV5-1
j_gene: TRBJ2-1
abundance: -
d_gene: TRBD2
CDR3aa: CASKIAAGGSYNEQFF
CDR3nt: TGCGCCAGCAAGATCGCCGCGGGGGGCTCCTACAATGAGCAGTTCTTC

v_gene: TRBV7-3
j_gene: TRBJ1-1
abundance: -
d_gene: TRBD1
CDR3aa: CASSQNTGGKAEAFF
CDR3nt: TGTGCCAGCAGCCAAAACACAGGGGGCAAAGCTGAAGCTTTCTTT

v_gene: TRBV29-1
j_gene: TRBJ1-2
abundance: -
d_gene: TRBD1
CDR3aa: CSVETDRGEYGYTF
CDR3nt: TGCAGCGTAGAGACGGACAGGGGAGAATATGGCTACACCTTC

v_gene: TRBV5-4
j_gene: TRBJ1-2
abundance: -
d_gene: TRBD1
CDR3aa: CASSGSGTGSRLYGYTF
CDR3nt: TGTGCCAGCAGCGGCTCCGGGACAGGGTCGCGATTATATGGCTACACCTTC

v_gene: TRBV19
j_gene: TRBJ1-5
abundance: -
d_gene: -
CDR3aa: CASSDGAGGNQPQHF
CDR3nt: TGTGCCAGTAGCGACGGCGCAGGGGGCAATCAGCCCCAGCATTTT

v_gene: TRBV5-6
j_gene: TRBJ1-2
abundance: -
d_gene: TRBD1
CDR3aa: CASSLGTGDGYTF
CDR3nt: TGTGCCAGCAGCTTGGGCACAGGGGATGGCTACACCTTC

v_gene: TRBV2
j_gene: TRBJ1-3
abundance: -
d_gene: -
CDR3aa: CASSPIRTAGNTIYF
CDR3nt: TGTGCCAGCAGTCCCATCCGGACAGCTGGAAACACCATATATTTT

v_gene: TRBV12-3/TRBV12-4
j_gene: TRBJ2-7
abundance: few
d_gene: -
CDR3aa: CASSSDSSYEQYF
CDR3nt: TGTGCCAGCAGCTCGGACAGCTCCTACGAGCAGTACTTC

v_gene: TRBV27
j_gene: TRBJ2-7
abundance: -
d_gene: TRBD2
CDR3aa: CASSSPGSGGSYEQYF
CDR3nt: TGTGCCAGCAGTTCCCCGGGTAGCGGGGGTTCCTACGAGCAGTACTTC

v_gene: TRBV2
j_gene: TRBJ1-2
abundance: -
d_gene: -
CDR3aa: CASSEQTVLLSRYGYTF
CDR3nt: TGTGCCAGCAGTGAACAGACTGTCCTTTTGTCTCGCTATGGCTACACCTTC

v_gene: TRBV29-1
j_gene: TRBJ2-5
abundance: -
d_gene: TRBD1
CDR3aa: CSVRGRGQETQYF
CDR3nt: TGCAGCGTGAGGGGGCGTGGGCAAGAGACCCAGTACTTC

v_gene: TRBV12-3/TRBV12-4
j_gene: TRBJ1-1
abundance: -
d_gene: -
CDR3aa: CASSLGVNTEAFF
CDR3nt: TGTGCCAGCAGTTTGGGCGTGAACACTGAAGCTTTCTTT

v_gene: TRBV7-2
j_gene: TRBJ2-1
abundance: -
d_gene: TRBD2
CDR3aa: CASRSPRLAGMNEQFF
CDR3nt: TGTGCCAGCAGATCCCCGCGGCTAGCGGGGATGAATGAGCAGTTCTTC

v_gene: TRBV19
j_gene: TRBJ2-6
abundance: -
d_gene: -
CDR3aa: CASRPRPGVSGANVLTF
CDR3nt: TGTGCCAGTAGACCCCGACCGGGGGTCTCTGGGGCCAACGTCCTGACTTTC

v_gene: TRBV10-3
j_gene: TRBJ1-2
abundance: -
d_gene: TRBD1
CDR3aa: CAIRDRVVVDYGYTF
CDR3nt: TGTGCCATCAGGGACAGGGTGGTTGTCGACTATGGCTACACCTTC

v_gene: TRBV6-2/TRBV6-3
j_gene: TRBJ1-1
abundance: -
d_gene: TRBD1
CDR3aa: CASSLQGKSSEAFF
CDR3nt: TGTGCCAGCAGTTTACAGGGGAAATCCTCTGAAGCTTTCTTT

v_gene: TRBV5-4
j_gene: TRBJ1-1
abundance: -
d_gene: -
CDR3aa: CASSLGREAFF
CDR3nt: TGTGCCAGCAGCTTGGGGAGGGAAGCTTTCTTT

v_gene: TRBV7-9
j_gene: TRBJ1-2
abundance: -
d_gene: TRBD1
CDR3aa: CASSPRGQGIGGYTF
CDR3nt: TGTGCCAGCAGCCCTAGGGGACAGGGGATAGGAGGCTACACCTTC

v_gene: TRBV10-1
j_gene: TRBJ1-1
abundance: -
d_gene: -
CDR3aa: CASSDGARNGEAFF
CDR3nt: TGCGCCAGCAGTGATGGGGCAAGGAACGGTGAAGCTTTCTTT

v_gene: TRBV2
j_gene: TRBJ1-6
abundance: -
d_gene: -
CDR3aa: CASSETGYNSPLHF
CDR3nt: TGTGCCAGCAGTGAAACGGGTTATAATTCACCCCTCCACTTT

v_gene: TRBV2
j_gene: TRBJ1-2
abundance: -
d_gene: -
CDR3aa: CAIINREKTIGYTF
CDR3nt: TGTGCCATCATTAACAGGGAAAAAACCATTGGCTACACCTTC